The 22 T cell receptor beta chains listed next were all sequenced from one sample in a study of shared clonotypes between healthy human individuals. Sequenced by immunoSEQ multiplex PCR; TCRdb stores in-frame clones only, minus some. The data show roughly 2.4 million clones, nearly 97% seen once. Sequences were obtained from naive CD4+ T cells sorted from blood. Subset reported: CD45RA+ positively selected. Receptors originate from a man younger than 35 in good health.

The chain joins TRBV7-9 to TRBJ1-5, with D possibly matching TRBD1 (6 bases). V gave up 1 base and J gave up 6 bases, with 13 bases separating them. This CDR3 has 15 amino acids. Looked up from germline, CDR1 is SEHNR and CDR2 is FQNEAQ (reference sequence). The CDR3 nucleotides read TGTGCCAGCAGCTTAGAGGGGGGGGCAGGTCAGCCCCAGCATTTT. Translating gives CASSLEGGAGQPQHF.

This sequence joins TRBV7-6 and TRBJ2-3, with TRBD2 matching 9 bases. The J segment lost 5 bases and the V segment lost 5 bases, leaving 11 bases of the junction unmatched. The CDR3 has 16 residues. From germline, CDR1 is SGHVS and CDR2 FNYEAQ. Here the CDR3 DNA reads TGTGCCAGCAGCCAACTTAGCGGGAGCGGGCAAGATACGCAGTATTTT. As protein: CASSQLSGSGQDTQYF. The full variable domain, rest sourced from reference TRBV7-6 and TRBJ2-3, is GAGVSQSPRYKVTKRGQDVALRCDPISGHVSLYWYRQALGQGPEFLTYFNYEAQQDKSGLPNDRFSAERPEGSISTLTIQRTEQRDSAMYRCASSQLSGSGQDTQYFGPGTRLTVL.

The V and J genes are TRBV10-3 and TRBJ1-2; no clear D gene. The CDR3 spans 12 residues. Deletions cut 3 bases from V and 7 bases from J, with 9 bases between. The germline gives CDR1 ENHRY, CDR2 SYGVKD. The CDR3 coding sequence is TGTGCCATCAGTGAAGAAGTTACTGGCTACACCTTC. Translation: CAISEEVTGYTF.

The V call is TRBV11-2, the J call TRBJ1-1; no clear D. V dropped 0 bases and J dropped 4 bases, with 6 bases sitting between them. Germline loops: CDR1 SGHAT, CDR2 FQNNGV. This CDR3 is built from 13 residues. For the CDR3, the DNA is TGTGCCAGCAGCTTAGATACCCCCACTGAAGCTTTCTTT. Its translation is CASSLDTPTEAFF. Looking up the rest from reference TRBV11-2 and TRBJ1-1 gives the full variable domain: EAGVAQSPRYKIIEKRQSVAFWCNPISGHATLYWYQQILGQGPKLLIQFQNNGVVDDSQLPKDRFSAERLKGVDSTLKIQPAKLEDSAVYLCASSLDTPTEAFFGQGTRLTVV.

The rearrangement joins TRBV11-2 to TRBJ1-1, with a tentative D call TRBD1 (6 bases). The germline CDR1 and CDR2 sequences are SGHAT and FQNNGV. This CDR3 comprises 15 residues. Trimming cost V 5 bases and J 0 bases, with 13 bases left between them. DNA of the CDR3: TGTGCCAGCAGCAATCGGGACAAGGTGAACACTGAAGCTTTCTTT. Its translation: CASSNRDKVNTEAFF.

This chain connects TRBV2 to TRBJ2-3, with 11 positions matching TRBD2. J lost 5 bases, V lost 6 bases, and 4 bases had no gene match. Germline V lookup: CDR1 SNHLY, CDR2 FYNNEI. The CDR3 has 14 residues. CDR3: CASRLAGAGDTQYF. The CDR3 DNA is TGTGCCAGCAGACTAGCGGGAGCCGGAGATACGCAGTATTTT.

The rearrangement uses TRBV27 and TRBJ2-3; 8 bases align to TRBD1. Germline V CDR1 and CDR2: MNHEY, SMNVEV (reference sequence). The CDR3 runs 17 residues. V dropped 0 bases and J dropped 1; count of bases not matched to a gene: 6. CDR3 loop: CASSLSQGALGTDTQYF. The CDR3 DNA reads TGTGCCAGCAGTTTATCGCAGGGGGCGTTGGGCACAGATACGCAGTATTTT.

The V gene is TRBV11-3, the J gene TRBJ1-2; weak D call: TRBD1 (6 bases). Trimming stripped 5 bases from V and 0 bases from J, with 16 bases between. CDR1 SGHNT and CDR2 YENEEA come from the germline V gene. CDR3 length: 16 residues. Written as DNA, the CDR3 is TGTGCCAGCAGCCAATCAATTAACAGGGCTAACTATGGCTACACCTTC. This gives the protein CASSQSINRANYGYTF.

This CDR3 reads CASSQELGVIEKLFF. Here the CDR3 DNA reads TGTGCCAGCAGCCAAGAATTGGGAGTTATTGAAAAACTGTTTTTT. The rearrangement joins TRBV14 to TRBJ1-4, with D uncertain. The V gene's germline CDR1 is SGHDN and CDR2 FVKESK. The germline V and J ends were trimmed by 0 bases and 7 bases, with 12 bases remaining between them. CDR3 size: 15 residues.

The rearrangement links TRBV7-2 to TRBJ2-1; D uncertain. This CDR3 region has 12 residues. Trimming pared 6 bases from V and 5 bases from J, leaving 8 bases between. Per the germline V gene, CDR1 is SGHTA and CDR2 is FQGNSA. The CDR3 DNA reads TGTGCCAGCAGTGCAGACCACAATGAGCAGTTCTTC. Translated: CASSADHNEQFF.

This chain uses TRBV18 with TRBJ1-3; possibly TRBD1 for D (5 bases). Germline CDR1 KGHSH, CDR2 LQKENI. This CDR3 region has 19 residues. V lost 3 bases to trimming and J lost 0 bases, with 21 bases between them. The CDR3 DNA sequence: TGTGCCAGCTCACCGACGTTTATAGGGGCCGCGTTCTCTGGAAACACCATATATTTT. Translating it yields CASSPTFIGAAFSGNTIYF.

This clone was counted a single time. The V call is TRBV19, the J call TRBJ2-3, with a weak D call TRBD2 (5 bases). The CDR3 is 12 amino acids. The germline CDR1 and CDR2 sequences are LNHDA and SQIVND (reference sequence). V was pared by 5 bases and J by 5 bases, with 8 bases between. CDR3 sequence reads: CASSPEGDTQYF. CDR3 DNA: TGTGCCAGTAGTCCCGAGGGAGATACGCAGTATTTT.

As for this clone: Other nucleotide sequences in the sample specify the same CDR3. The genes are TRBV5-6 and TRBJ2-5; a possible D gene is TRBD2 (5 bases). The CDR3 contains 13 residues. Germline-derived CDR1 and CDR2 are SGHDT and YYEEEE. Trimming took off 0 bases at V and 3 bases at J, with 6 bases between the two ends. The CDR3 loop is CASSLGGEETQYF. CDR3 sequence (DNA): TGTGCCAGCAGCTTGGGGGGAGAAGAGACCCAGTACTTC.

The J gene is TRBJ2-5, the V gene TRBV7-9, with TRBD1 identical over 8 bases. Germline CDR1 reads SEHNR; CDR2 reads FQNEAQ (reference sequence). V lost 3 bases and J lost 1; bases outside the gene matches: 1. The CDR3 totals 14 residues. CDR3 loop: CASSLDRAQETQYF. CDR3 sequence (DNA): TGTGCCAGCAGCTTGGACAGGGCCCAAGAGACCCAGTACTTC.

J is TRBJ2-5 and V is TRBV9; D is undetermined. The CDR3 covers 14 residues. Per the germline V gene, CDR1 is SGDLS and CDR2 is YYNGEE. Trimming removed 4 bases from V and 0 bases from J, with 10 bases in between. Written as DNA, the CDR3 is TGTGCCAGCAGCTTCGACGCAAACCAAGAGACCCAGTACTTC. This codes for CASSFDANQETQYF.

V gene TRBV9 combines with J gene TRBJ2-3; no definite D call. V dropped 1 base and J dropped 0 bases, with 6 bases sitting between them. The CDR3 totals 14 residues. Germline CDR1 is SGDLS and CDR2 is YYNGEE. The CDR3 protein is CASSVQASTDTQYF. The CDR3 coding sequence is TGTGCCAGCAGCGTACAGGCTAGCACAGATACGCAGTATTTT.

The J gene is TRBJ1-4, the V gene TRBV18; D uncertain. Germline CDR1 KGHSH, CDR2 LQKENI. This CDR3 is 15 amino acids long. V was trimmed by 5 bases and J by 0 bases, leaving 10 bases between them. The CDR3 here is CASSDLTATNEKLFF. The DNA for the CDR3 is TGTGCCAGCTCAGACCTTACTGCAACTAATGAAAAACTGTTTTTT.

The rearrangement uses TRBV7-2 and TRBJ2-7; a weak D match, TRBD2 (5 bases). Looked up from germline, CDR1 is SGHTA and CDR2 is FQGNSA. V was cut by 4 bases and J by 3 bases, with 10 bases left in between. CDR3 length equals 13 residues. This CDR3 reads CASSSQAGYEQYF. The CDR3 DNA sequence: TGTGCCAGCAGCTCCCAGGCGGGCTACGAGCAGTACTTC.

The gene calls are TRBV30 and TRBJ2-4; TRBD2 matches 13 bases. The CDR3 is 15 residues long. Germline values: CDR1 GTSNPN, CDR2 SVGIG (reference sequence). V trimming: 2 bases; J trimming: 6 bases; junction bases outside the gene matches: 4. The CDR3 loop reads CAWSSRLAGGNIQYF. The CDR3 DNA reads TGTGCCTGGAGTTCTCGACTAGCGGGGGGAAACATTCAGTACTTC.

V is TRBV27 and J is TRBJ1-6; unclear D gene. Germline V gene lookup returns CDR1 MNHEY and CDR2 SMNVEV (reference sequence). With 7 bases removed from V and 0 bases from J, the gap between germline ends came to 10 bases. The CDR3 consists of 15 residues. CDR3 DNA sequence: TGTGCCAGCAAGGATCGGCCCTCCTATAATTCACCCCTCCACTTT. As protein: CASKDRPSYNSPLHF.

The chain joins TRBV7-9 to TRBJ2-7, with 10 bases aligning to TRBD2. Losses at the gene ends were 5 bases for V and 2 bases for J; bases not matched to a gene: 6. Germline lookup yields CDR1 SEHNR and CDR2 FQNEAQ (reference sequence). The CDR3 runs 15 residues. The CDR3 sequence is CASSPTSGVAYEQYF. CDR3 in DNA: TGTGCCAGCAGCCCCACTAGCGGGGTTGCCTACGAGCAGTACTTC.

Regarding this clone: The same CDR3 arises from other DNA sequences in this sample as well. The chain joins TRBV28 to TRBJ2-7; D is unresolved. Deletions cut 6 bases from V and 0 bases from J, with 6 bases between. The V gene's germline CDR1 is MDHEN and CDR2 SYDVKM. The CDR3 is made up of 12 amino acids. CDR3 DNA sequence: TGTGCCAGCAGCTTGATCTCCTACGAGCAGTACTTC. Translation: CASSLISYEQYF. Drawing the rest from reference TRBV28 and TRBJ2-7, the complete variable domain is DVKVTQSSRYLVKRTGEKVFLECVQDMDHENMFWYRQDPGLGLRLIYFSYDVKMKEKGDIPEGYSVSREKKERFSLILESASTNQTSMYLCASSLISYEQYFGPGTRLTVT.